These 15 T cell receptor beta chains came from one sample sequenced in a study of T-cell memory formation after mild COVID-19. One entry per CDR3 protein results from TCRdb running MiXCR on the 5' RACE reads. The table includes 40,000 to 45,000 distinct CDR3 sequences, roughly 7.2% detected once. The specimen sequenced was PBMCs or a T cell subset sorted from them (not recorded which). Receptors were obtained from a man aged 18 to 29 who had mild COVID-19 (a few samples of this study predate the infection). Cell type and time point are not known.

This clonotype was found a few times. Sequence at one end of the junction differs from germline and may be a read error. The chain employs TRBV29-1 and TRBJ2-5; D is possibly TRBD2 (5 bases). Germline CDR1 is SQVTM and CDR2 is ANQGSEA. The CDR3 is made up of 10 amino acids. The DNA for the CDR3 is TGCAGCGTTGAAGATCCGAGGGTGGACTTC. Translation: CSVEDPRVDF.

There are a few counts of this clonotype. The chain is built from TRBV11-2 and TRBJ2-3; TRBD2 agrees at 8 bases. The CDR3 extends over 16 amino acids. V was pared by 2 bases and J by 6 bases, with 10 bases of the junction left unmatched. The V gene's germline CDR1 is SGHAT and CDR2 FQNNGV. DNA for the CDR3: TGTGCCAGCAGCTTATCTCTCGCGGGGGGCGTGGATACGCAGTATTTT. It specifies CASSLSLAGGVDTQYF.

This clonotype came up a few times. The V gene is TRBV6-1, the J gene TRBJ1-2; no firm D call. This CDR3 has 14 residues. V was shortened by 2 bases and J by 2 bases, with 9 bases between the two germline ends. Germline V gene lookup returns CDR1 MNHNS and CDR2 SASEGT. The CDR3 protein is CASSESAGNYGYTF. The DNA for the CDR3 is TGTGCCAGCAGTGAATCCGCGGGGAACTATGGCTACACCTTC.

This clonotype has a handful of counts. The rearrangement links TRBV6-5 to TRBJ2-5; possibly TRBD2 for D (6 bases). Germline CDR1 and CDR2: MNHEY and SVGAGI. This CDR3 contains 18 residues. Trimming stripped 2 bases from V and 6 bases from J, with 25 bases between. The CDR3 loop reads CASSYRTPGRGVAKTQYF. The CDR3 DNA reads TGTGCCAGCAGTTACCGGACGCCCGGGCGGGGAGTTGCTAAGACCCAGTACTTC.

This clonotype turned up a few times. The rearrangement links TRBV6-6 to TRBJ1-2; no clear D gene. The CDR3 is 13 amino acids. V was cut by 7 bases and J by 8 bases, with 17 bases left in between. The V gene's germline CDR1 is MNHNY and CDR2 SVGAGI (reference sequence). The CDR3 nucleotides are TGTGCCAGCACCCACCGGTCGGGTGACGGCTACACCTTC. Translation gives CASTHRSGDGYTF.

This clonotype was counted at least ten times. V usage is TRBV5-6 and J usage is TRBJ1-5; D gene ambiguous. V lost 1 base to trimming and J lost 6 bases, with 5 bases between them. CDR3 length equals 12 residues. The germline V gene encodes CDR1 SGHDT and CDR2 YYEEEE. CDR3 in amino acids: CASSLRSQPQHF. The CDR3 DNA sequence: TGTGCCAGCAGCTTGAGGTCTCAGCCCCAGCATTTT. Full variable domain (rest looked up from reference TRBV5-6 and TRBJ1-5): DAGVTQSPTHLIKTRGQQVTLRCSPKSGHDTVSWYQQALGQGPQFIFQYYEEEERQRGNFPDRFSGHQFPNYSSELNVNALLLGDSALYLCASSLRSQPQHFGDGTRLSIL.

This clonotype was observed a handful of times. This chain uses TRBV6-2 or TRBV6-3 with TRBJ2-7; 7 nucleotides match TRBD1. V trimming: 6 bases; J trimming: 5 bases; junction bases outside the gene matches: 7. CDR3 size: 13 residues. Germline V gene data show CDR1 as MNHEY and CDR2 as SVGEGT. The chain's CDR3 is CASRFGTANEQYF. The CDR3 region has the DNA TGTGCCAGCAGATTCGGGACAGCCAACGAGCAGTACTTC.

There are many counts of this clonotype. A read error may produce the germline difference seen at one junction end. The gene calls are TRBV5-1 and TRBJ2-3; D is unresolved. CDR3 length: 14 residues. Germline V gene lookup returns CDR1 SGHRS and CDR2 YFSETQ. CDR3 amino acids: CASRSEISTYTQYF. As DNA, the CDR3 is TGCGCCAGCAGGTCTGAGATCAGCACATATACGCAGTATTTT.

The chain combines TRBV7-2 with TRBJ2-7, with D perhaps matching TRBD1 (6 bases). The CDR3 has 15 amino acids. Germline CDR1 SGHTA, CDR2 FQGNSA. Trimming took off 1 base at V and 4 bases at J, with 14 bases between the two ends. The DNA for the CDR3 is TGTGCCAGCAGCTTAGTTCAGGGGCCTACTTACGAGCAGTACTTC. Protein: CASSLVQGPTYEQYF.

In this sample, this clonotype turned up many times. V is TRBV15 and J is TRBJ1-2; unclear D gene. V gave up 8 bases and J gave up 8 bases, with 15 bases separating them. Germline V lookup: CDR1 LNHNV, CDR2 YYDKDF (reference sequence). This CDR3 spans 12 amino acids. Written as DNA, the CDR3 is TGTGCCACCTTCCGGGCAGAGGAAGGCTACACCTTC. Its protein product is CATFRAEEGYTF.

Only a few counts were recorded for this clonotype. The chain is built from TRBV9 and TRBJ2-2; D call uncertain. The ends were cut back, 0 bases at V and 4 bases at J, with 10 bases in the middle. The CDR3 covers 15 residues. Germline values: CDR1 SGDLS, CDR2 YYNGEE. As DNA, the CDR3 is TGTGCCAGCAGCGTAGCGGGCGGCTTCACCGGGGAGCTGTTTTTT. Amino acids: CASSVAGGFTGELFF.

This chain uses TRBV20-1 with TRBJ2-7, with TRBD1 matching over 10 bases. The CDR3 covers 13 residues. V shed 4 bases and J 5 bases; nucleotides not matched to a gene: 5. In germline, CDR1 is DFQATT, CDR2 SNEGSKA (reference sequence). The DNA of the CDR3 is TGCAGTGCTAATGACAGGGGGCGCGACGAGCAGTACGTC. It translates to CSANDRGRDEQYV.

The gene calls are TRBV7-9 and TRBJ1-1; D call uncertain. The CDR3 extends over 13 amino acids. CDR1 SEHNR and CDR2 FQNEAQ come from the germline V gene (reference sequence). V dropped 5 bases and J dropped 5 bases, with 12 bases sitting between them. The CDR3 region is CASSAESGTEAFF. In DNA form, the CDR3 reads TGTGCCAGCAGCGCGGAGAGCGGTACTGAAGCTTTCTTT. The full variable domain, with the rest looked up from reference TRBV7-9 and TRBJ1-1, is DTGVSQNPRHKITKRGQNVTFRCDPISEHNRLYWYRQTLGQGPEFLTYFQNEAQLEKSRLLSDRFSAERPKGSFSTLEIQRTEQGDSAMYLCASSAESGTEAFFGQGTRLTVV.

There are many counts of this clonotype. This rearrangement joins TRBV10-1 to TRBJ2-1; 9 nucleotides match TRBD1. Unmatched junction bases numbered 5, after V lost 6 bases and J lost 8 bases. The CDR3 totals 13 residues. CDR1 and CDR2 (germline): WNHNN, SYGVQD (reference sequence). The CDR3 DNA sequence: TGCGCCAGCAGGGGACAGGGTGACCATGAGCAGTTCTTC. Its protein is CASRGQGDHEQFF.

J is TRBJ2-7 and V is TRBV6-6; D is uncertain. The CDR3 is made up of 18 amino acids. Per the germline V gene, CDR1 is MNHNY and CDR2 is SVGAGI (reference sequence). Trimming took off 2 bases at V and 1 base at J, with 21 bases between the two ends. For the CDR3, the DNA is TGTGCCAGCAGTTACGCTCCTAACTGGCTTTACGGGTCCTACGAGCAGTACGTC. Encoded protein: CASSYAPNWLYGSYEQYV.